This TCR beta chain is drawn from a study of radiation and T cells in renal cell carcinoma. About this clone: Antigen specificity is unknown.

Time point denoted: blood 2 weeks post-SBRT. As for treatment: 15 Gy SBRT to primary tumor, nephrectomy 4 weeks later. Overall study findings and caveats: From baseline, blood top tumor clonotypes peaked at 2 weeks post-radiation.

V lost 6 bases, J lost 4 bases, and 4 bases stayed unmatched. Germline CDR1 and CDR2: ENHRY and SYGVKD. The CDR3 has 15 amino acids. Generated by immunoSEQ multiplex PCR, the TCRdb table keeps only in-frame clones and is missing some. The table lists 150,000 or so clones, 80% to 90% of them singletons. Sample: blood, taken from a patient whose treatment included radiotherapy and nephrectomy. This chain uses TRBV10-3 with TRBJ2-6; 9 bases align to TRBD1. The sequence came from a woman between 50 and 59 years old with renal cell carcinoma. The CDR3 sequence: CAIRQGASGANVLTF. The CDR3 DNA reads as TGTGCCATCAGACAGGGGGCGTCGGGGGCCAACGTCCTGACTTTC.